Here is one T cell receptor beta chain with its context. Its cognate antigen is unknown. The data were obtained in a study of cytomegalovirus exposure and HLA in healthy donors. Germline V lookup: CDR1 SGHRS, CDR2 YFSETQ. The ends were cut back, 6 bases at V and 4 bases at J, with 10 bases in the middle. This CDR3 is 12 amino acids long. Overall study results and limits: A few CMV-associated chains proved CMV antigen-specific in vitro. Relative to the approximately 680-donor mean, N-insertions were reportedly fewer in an Asian-associated ancestry cluster in a later analysis.

In the PCR, 60 Vbeta and 13 Jbeta primers were used. The method was immunoSEQ multiplex PCR; TCRdb's version includes in-frame clones alone and lacks a portion of them. The table lists approximately 110,000 clones, roughly 71% of them singletons. This rearrangement joins TRBV5-1 to TRBJ2-5; D is perhaps TRBD1 (5 bases). The receptor was derived from a woman aged 45-60 years in good health and CMV-seropositive. The sequenced sample consisted of PBMCs. The CDR3 here is CASKGAGETQYF. The CDR3 bases are TGCGCCAGCAAAGGGGCCGGAGAGACCCAGTACTTC.